This TCR beta chain was identified during a study of post-analysis software for immune sequencing data. The study, taken as a whole, reports: Four to six TRBV segments were more frequent in patients than controls; TRBV5-6, TRBV5-1 and TRBV20-1 belonged to this group. Among multiple sclerosis patients, normalized Chao1 diversity was significantly below that of controls.

Trimming stripped 11 bases from V and 5 bases from J, with 10 bases between. Germline V lookup: CDR1 LGHNA, CDR2 YSLEER. The CDR3 length is 11 residues. Prepared TCR beta cDNA libraries contained unique molecular identifiers. TCRdb re-called the PCR reads through MiXCR, storing one row per CDR3 protein. The sample carries about 500,000 distinct CDR3 sequences, under 55% recorded once. This clonotype occurred a few times. The target antigen is unknown. The chain combines TRBV4-3 with TRBJ2-1, with no clear D. The material sequenced was blood. This TCR came from a girl between 5 and 17 years old with multiple sclerosis. The CDR3 DNA reads TGCGCCTCCGGGTCCGACAATGAGCAGTTCTTC. As protein: CASGSDNEQFF.